Here is one T cell receptor beta chain with its context. What it recognizes is unknown. The source of the sample is a study of T cells after yellow fever vaccination. Study as a whole: The authors prepared low-cell-number fractions using SMART-Seq v4 Ultra Low Input. Overall study results and limits: After the booster, nearly 98% of CD4 and more than 75% of CD8 primary-response clones were re-detected.

Per germline, CDR1 LGHNA and CDR2 YNFKEQ. The CDR3 spans 14 residues. The V gene end was trimmed by 3 bases and the J gene end by 2 bases; junction bases not matched to a gene: 1. Each CDR3 protein gets one entry after TCRdb re-called the 5' RACE reads with MiXCR. Among fewer than 450,000 distinct CDR3 sequences listed, around 4.1% were seen once. This TCR was recovered from a young man who received the YFV17D yellow fever vaccine. This specimen consisted of PBMCs, obtained 5 days after the yellow fever booster vaccination. V and J are TRBV4-2 and TRBJ2-7; 10 positions agree with TRBD1. The CDR3 reads CASSQDRGTYEQYF. The CDR3 DNA sequence: TGTGCCAGCAGCCAGGACAGGGGGACCTACGAGCAGTACTTC.